A single sample is the source of the 13 T cell receptor beta chains below, sequenced in a study of regulatory T cells in long-lasting Graves disease. The TCR beta library used iRepertoire HTBI primers with Arm-PCR amplification of CDR3. TCRdb itself ran the multiplex PCR reads through MiXCR, one entry per CDR3 protein. The sample includes roughly 400,000 distinct CDR3 sequences, roughly 20% of them seen just once. The sample's time point: persistent/refractory GD, antithyroid drugs over 5 years with positive TRAb. Generation of the TCR library employed RNA extracted from PBMCs. Source: peripheral blood mononuclear cells (PBMCs), taken when the disease was refractory, from a patient treated with antithyroid drugs. These receptors all come from a female donor with Graves disease.

This clonotype was counted at least ten times. J is TRBJ2-7 and V is TRBV20-1, with TRBD1 matching 12 bases. The V gene end was trimmed by 1 base and the J gene end by 6 bases; junction bases not matched to a gene: 7. CDR3 length: 15 residues. The germline V gene encodes CDR1 DFQATT and CDR2 SNEGSKA (reference sequence). CDR3 region: CSARVLGQGAGEQYF. CDR3 in DNA: TGCAGTGCTAGAGTTCTGGGACAGGGGGCAGGCGAGCAGTACTTC.

This clonotype was seen ten or more times. The chain is built from TRBV28 and TRBJ1-2; 9 bases fit TRBD1. Germline V gene sequence: CDR1 MDHEN, CDR2 SYDVKM. The CDR3 length is 17 residues. V shed 5 bases, J shed 7 bases, and the junction held 17 bases outside the gene matches. The CDR3 here is CASSPGDRVYFFGGYTF. CDR3 in DNA: TGTGCCAGCAGTCCGGGGGACAGGGTATACTTCTTTGGTGGCTACACCTTC.

This clonotype was observed many times. J is TRBJ1-1 and V is TRBV5-6, with D perhaps matching TRBD1 (6 bases). The CDR3 spans 15 residues. V was cut by 4 bases and J by 5 bases, with 18 bases left in between. Looked up from germline, CDR1 is SGHDT and CDR2 is YYEEEE. The CDR3 region has the DNA TGTGCCAGCAGCGAACAGGGAGGAGTAGGGACTGAAGCTTTCTTT. Amino acid sequence: CASSEQGGVGTEAFF.

The chain uses TRBV4-3 and TRBJ2-1, with D perhaps given as TRBD1 or TRBD2 (5 bases each). Trimming removed 3 bases from V and 9 bases from J, with 18 bases in between. The CDR3 extends over 15 amino acids. The V gene's germline CDR1 is LGHNA and CDR2 YSLEER. The CDR3 coding sequence is TGCGCCAGCAGCCAGGCGGACCGCAATGGGGGTGAGCAGTTCTTC. It yields the protein CASSQADRNGGEQFF.

This clonotype was seen repeatedly, ten times or more. The chain recombines TRBV11-2 with TRBJ2-7; D unclear. CDR3 length equals 14 residues. The V end was cut by 5 bases, the J end by 4 bases, with 15 bases between. Germline V gene data show CDR1 as SGHAT and CDR2 as FQNNGV. In DNA, the CDR3 is TGTGCCAGCAGCCCCTTCAACGACATTTACGAGCAGTACTTC. Protein sequence: CASSPFNDIYEQYF. Variable domain in full (rest from reference TRBV11-2 and TRBJ2-7): EAGVAQSPRYKIIEKRQSVAFWCNPISGHATLYWYQQILGQGPKLLIQFQNNGVVDDSQLPKDRFSAERLKGVDSTLKIQPAKLEDSAVYLCASSPFNDIYEQYFGPGTRLTVT.

The V gene is TRBV14, the J gene TRBJ2-5; D gene uncertain. The CDR3 spans 15 residues. Germline V gene sequence: CDR1 SGHDN, CDR2 FVKESK. V was pared by 0 bases and J by 4 bases, with 12 bases between. The CDR3 region has the DNA TGTGCCAGCAGCCAAGAATCGACATTGGGAGAGACCCAGTACTTC. It translates to CASSQESTLGETQYF. The full variable domain, completed using reference TRBV14 and TRBJ2-5, is EAGVTQFPSHSVIEKGQTVTLRCDPISGHDNLYWYRRVMGKEIKFLLHFVKESKQDESGMPNNRFLAERTGGTYSTLKVQPAELEDSGVYFCASSQESTLGETQYFGPGTRLLVL.

As to this clonotype: A much bigger clone sits one base away, suggesting this may be a read error. This CDR3 is missing its conserved last phenylalanine or tryptophan, likely due to a read error. The chain employs TRBV7-9 and TRBJ1-2; possibly TRBD1 for D (5 bases). CDR1 SEHNR and CDR2 FQNEAQ come from the germline V gene (reference sequence). Trimming pared 0 bases from V and 3 bases from J, leaving 8 bases between. This CDR3 spans 14 amino acids. In DNA form, the CDR3 reads TGTGCCAGCAGCTTAGCGGGGACGGACTATGGCTACACCTAC. Translated, it gives CASSLAGTDYGYTY.

The chain couples TRBV5-4 to TRBJ1-2; a possible D gene is TRBD1 (5 bases). Trimming removed 0 bases at V and 8 bases at J, with 20 bases between. The CDR3 contains 16 residues. Germline V gene data show CDR1 as SGHNT and CDR2 as YYREEE (reference sequence). CDR3 DNA sequence: TGTGCCAGCAGCTTGGGGGCTGGGGACCCTATGTCAGGCTACACCTTC. Protein product: CASSLGAGDPMSGYTF.

Many counts were recorded for this clonotype. This chain connects TRBV18 to TRBJ2-2, with D tentatively TRBD1 (6 bases). This CDR3 has 15 amino acids. Germline lookup yields CDR1 KGHSH and CDR2 LQKENI. Between the trimmed V and J ends, which lost 6 bases and 5 bases, there was a span of 16 bases. The CDR3: CASSRTVATTGELFF. Written as DNA, the CDR3 is TGTGCCAGCTCGCGGACAGTTGCGACGACCGGGGAGCTGTTTTTT.

This clonotype was seen more than once but under ten times. The chain employs TRBV28 and TRBJ2-1; TRBD1 aligns across 8 bases. Germline V gene lookup returns CDR1 MDHEN and CDR2 SYDVKM. The CDR3 is 14 amino acids. With V trimmed by 5 bases and J by 4 bases, 4 bases remained unmatched. CDR3 bases: TGTGCCAGCAGTCCCCGGACAGGGTACAATGAGCAGTTCTTC. It yields the protein CASSPRTGYNEQFF.

The chain has TRBV3-1 and TRBJ2-4; D is possibly TRBD2 (5 bases). CDR1 LGHDT and CDR2 YNNKEL come from the germline V gene (reference sequence). This CDR3 comprises 16 residues. V lost 4 bases, J lost 0 bases, and 13 bases lay in between. The chain's CDR3 is CASSPGGSLAKNIQYF. The CDR3 coding sequence is TGTGCCAGCAGCCCCGGAGGCTCGCTAGCCAAAAACATTCAGTACTTC.

The sample holds many counts of this clonotype. The chain combines TRBV20-1 with TRBJ1-1; unclear D gene. The CDR3 runs 13 residues. Trimming took 3 bases from V and 0 from J, leaving 8 bases between them. Germline loops: CDR1 DFQATT, CDR2 SNEGSKA (reference sequence). The CDR3 spells CSASGRVNTEAFF. CDR3 nucleotide sequence: TGCAGTGCTAGCGGACGTGTGAACACTGAAGCTTTCTTT.

This clonotype came up many times. The V gene is TRBV12-3 or TRBV12-4, the J gene TRBJ2-3; a weak D match, TRBD2 (6 bases). CDR3 size: 16 residues. V was cut by 4 bases and J by 6 bases, with 20 bases left in between. The CDR3 DNA sequence: TGTGCCAGCAGTTCCGCGGGACGGGAGACCACGGATACGCAGTATTTT. This encodes CASSSAGRETTDTQYF.